The 18 T cell receptor beta chains in this list originate from one sample, sequenced in a study of blood T cells in healthy people across ages. The authors ran a second PCR of about 6 to 11 cycles using a sample-barcoded 5' primer and a J-beta primer mix. TCRdb fed the 5' RACE reads into MiXCR, producing one record per CDR3 protein. The data hold about 810,000 distinct CDR3 sequences, with 30% to 45% observed a single time. Sequencing input: blood. The receptors were sampled from a man between 18 and 35 years old in good health.

This chain connects TRBV12-3 or TRBV12-4 to TRBJ2-2; the D is unclear. V lost 6 bases and J 0 bases, leaving 17 bases between the germline ends. The CDR3 has 17 residues. The CDR3 DNA reads TGTGCCAGCAGACGAAAAACCCAGCCTTCGAACACCGGGGAGCTGTTTTTT. Protein product: CASRRKTQPSNTGELFF.

J is TRBJ1-2 and V is TRBV19; 8 bases align to TRBD1. J gave up 3 bases and V 3 bases, and 3 bases lay outside the gene matches. The CDR3 covers 14 residues. Looked up from germline, CDR1 is LNHDA and CDR2 is SQIVND (reference sequence). CDR3 sequence: CASSMTGVDYGYTF. CDR3 sequence (DNA): TGTGCCAGTAGTATGACAGGGGTGGACTATGGCTACACCTTC.

Points on this clonotype: At one boundary the junction diverges from the germline segment, which might be a read error. The chain links TRBV7-6 to TRBJ2-5, with a tentative D call TRBD1 (6 bases). The CDR3 is made up of 15 amino acids. The germline V gene encodes CDR1 SGHVS and CDR2 FNYEAQ. The CDR3 is CASSLIGWGQEAQYF. CDR3 bases: TGTGCCAGCAGCTTAATTGGGTGGGGGCAAGAGGCCCAGTACTTC.

This clonotype was seen more than once but under ten times. The V and J genes are TRBV7-2 and TRBJ2-4; D might be TRBD2 (6 bases). This CDR3 comprises 18 residues. V was cut by 2 bases and J by 5 bases, with 22 bases left in between. CDR1 is SGHTA, CDR2 FQGNSA, per germline. Here the CDR3 DNA reads TGTGCCAGCAGCTTATCCGGAAGGAGGGCCGGACGAGAAAACATTCAGTACTTC. Translation: CASSLSGRRAGRENIQYF.

This chain uses TRBV29-1 with TRBJ1-4; maybe TRBD1 (6 bases). The CDR3 spans 13 residues. The germline CDR1 and CDR2 sequences are SQVTM and ANQGSEA. V gave up 6 bases and J gave up 8 bases, with 16 bases separating them. The CDR3 here is CSVGRQEGEKLFF. In DNA form, the CDR3 reads TGCAGCGTGGGTCGACAGGAAGGAGAAAAACTGTTTTTT.

V gene TRBV20-1 combines with J gene TRBJ2-4, with a possible D match to TRBD1 (6 bases). In germline, CDR1 is DFQATT, CDR2 SNEGSKA (reference sequence). Trimming cost V 3 bases and J 6 bases, with 24 bases left between them. The CDR3 totals 17 residues. The CDR3 coding sequence is TGCAGTGCTAGCGGCCCCATAGACAGGCGATGGCCAAACATTCAGTACTTC. Its protein product is CSASGPIDRRWPNIQYF.

As for this clonotype: It may be a read error: a sequence one base away is much more abundant. Since no conserved phenylalanine or tryptophan closes the CDR3, a read error is the likely cause. CDR3 amino acids: CASSLEGGPSYGYTS. For the CDR3, the DNA is TGTGCCAGCAGCTTGGAGGGGGGACCCAGCTATGGCTACACCTCC. The V and J genes are TRBV5-5 and TRBJ1-2, with D tentatively TRBD1 (6 bases). Trimming removed 0 bases from V and 4 bases from J, with 13 bases in between. The germline gives CDR1 SGHKS, CDR2 YYEKEE (reference sequence). The CDR3 extends over 15 amino acids.

Concerning this clonotype itself: One junction end disagrees with the germline gene, perhaps due to a read error. The J gene is TRBJ2-2, the V gene TRBV9; TRBD1 matches at 7 bases. Germline V gene sequence: CDR1 SGDLS, CDR2 YYNGEE. This CDR3 has 17 amino acids. The CDR3, as DNA: TGTGCCAGCAGCGGAAAACAGGGGCCGGGGTACACCGGGAAGCTGTTTTTT. Translation: CASSGKQGPGYTGKLFF.

This chain uses TRBV5-1 with TRBJ2-7; possibly TRBD1 for D (6 bases). The J call may be faulty, since TRBJ2-5 better matches the DNA end. CDR3 length: 15 amino acids. CDR1 is SGHRS and CDR2 is YFSETQ in the germline V gene. CDR3 protein: CASSFGVGGTETQYF. The CDR3 region has the DNA TGCGCCAGCAGCTTTGGTGTTGGGGGCACGGAGACCCAGTACTTC.

This clonotype was counted ten times or more. This chain links TRBV6-2 or TRBV6-3 with TRBJ2-1, with 12 bases lining up with TRBD2. CDR3 length: 14 amino acids. Losses at the gene ends were 5 bases for V and 4 bases for J; bases not matched to a gene: 0. Germline CDR1 and CDR2: MNHEY and SVGEGT. CDR3: CASSGTSGYNEQFF. The DNA for the CDR3 is TGTGCCAGCAGTGGGACTAGCGGGTACAATGAGCAGTTCTTC.

The chain employs TRBV4-3 and TRBJ1-2, with 9 nucleotides matching TRBD1. J lost 6 bases, V lost 0 bases, and 5 bases had no gene match. This CDR3 is 15 amino acids long. CDR1 is LGHNA and CDR2 is YSLEER in the germline V gene. CDR3 residues: CASSQDLQGAHGYTF. Here the CDR3 DNA reads TGCGCCAGCAGCCAAGATCTACAGGGGGCTCATGGCTACACCTTC.

V is TRBV4-1 and J is TRBJ2-5; D gene uncertain. This CDR3 has 14 amino acids. In germline, CDR1 is MGHRA, CDR2 YSYEKL. V was shortened by 2 bases and J by 5 bases, with 12 bases between the two germline ends. The CDR3 DNA reads as TGCGCCAGCAGCCAATTTGTTTTCTCTGAGACCCAGTACTTC. It specifies CASSQFVFSETQYF.

This chain connects TRBV28 to TRBJ2-1, with 13 bases lining up with TRBD2. The V and J ends lost 6 bases and 9 bases, in that order; junction bases with no gene match: 5. The CDR3 has 14 residues. Germline assignment: CDR1 MDHEN and CDR2 SYDVKM. The CDR3 nucleotides read TGTGCCAGCAGCGGACTAGCGGGGGTTAGTGAGCAGTTCTTC. It translates to CASSGLAGVSEQFF.

The chain has TRBV4-3 and TRBJ1-2; 9 nucleotides line up with TRBD1. This CDR3 is built from 18 residues. Trimming cost V 4 bases and J 0 bases; bases outside gene matches: 12. Germline V gene data show CDR1 as LGHNA and CDR2 as YSLEER. The CDR3 sequence: CASSPNTGGVTANYGYTF. The CDR3 nucleotides are TGCGCCAGCAGCCCTAATACAGGGGGCGTCACCGCTAACTATGGCTACACCTTC.

This clonotype was picked up a small number of times. V and J are TRBV18 and TRBJ2-7; the match to TRBD2 covers 9 bases. This CDR3 comprises 15 residues. V lost 3 bases, J lost 3 bases, and 6 bases stayed unmatched. Germline CDR1 is KGHSH and CDR2 is LQKENI. The CDR3 nucleotides are TGTGCCAGCTCACCGAGTCTAGCGGGGTACTACGAGCAGTACTTC. Translation: CASSPSLAGYYEQYF.

Only a few counts were recorded for this clonotype. The chain joins TRBV7-2 to TRBJ1-6; TRBD1 is a possible D gene (5 bases). V lost 2 bases and J lost 9, with 11 bases in between. The CDR3 has 14 amino acids. The V gene's germline CDR1 is SGHTA and CDR2 FQGNSA. CDR3 sequence reads: CASSLQGLVSPLHF. The CDR3 nucleotides read TGTGCCAGCAGCTTACAGGGTTTGGTTTCACCCCTCCACTTT. Filled out from reference TRBV7-2 and TRBJ1-6, the complete variable domain reads GAGVSQSPSNKVTEKGKDVELRCDPISGHTALYWYRQSLGQGLEFLIYFQGNSAPDKSGLPSDRFSAERTGGSVSTLTIQRTQQEDSAVYLCASSLQGLVSPLHFGNGTRLTVT.

This clonotype was counted a few times. Mismatch with germline at one junction end may stem from a read error. V usage is TRBV7-2 and J usage is TRBJ1-1; the match to TRBD1 covers 8 bases. The length of the CDR3 is 17 residues. CDR1 and CDR2 (germline): SGHTA, FQGNSA. The CDR3 sequence is CASRLDRGGGVYAEAFF. Here the CDR3 DNA reads TGTGCCAGCAGATTAGACAGGGGAGGCGGAGTGTACGCTGAAGCTTTCTTT.

This clonotype turned up a few times. The J gene is TRBJ2-1, the V gene TRBV20-1, with 7 positions matching TRBD1. Trimming took 2 bases from V and 7 from J; bases not matched to a gene: 11. Germline lookup yields CDR1 DFQATT and CDR2 SNEGSKA (reference sequence). This CDR3 is 15 amino acids long. The CDR3 region is CSARKGALSMNEQFF. CDR3 DNA: TGCAGTGCTAGAAAGGGGGCCCTATCGATGAATGAGCAGTTCTTC.